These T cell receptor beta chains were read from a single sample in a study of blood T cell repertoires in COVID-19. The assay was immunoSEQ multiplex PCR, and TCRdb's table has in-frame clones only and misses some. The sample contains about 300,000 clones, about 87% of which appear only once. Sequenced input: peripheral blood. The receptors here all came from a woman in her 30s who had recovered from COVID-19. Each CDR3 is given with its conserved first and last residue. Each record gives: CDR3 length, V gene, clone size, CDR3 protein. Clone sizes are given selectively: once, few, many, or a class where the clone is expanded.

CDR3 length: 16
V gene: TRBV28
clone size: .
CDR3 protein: CASSELSGARGYTQYF

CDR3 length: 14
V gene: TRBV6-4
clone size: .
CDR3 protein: CASSTGYDTGELFF

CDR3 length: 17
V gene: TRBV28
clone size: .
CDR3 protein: CASSYVGALDKAYGYTF

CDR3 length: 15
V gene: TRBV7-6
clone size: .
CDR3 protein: CASSLQGYVTDTQYF

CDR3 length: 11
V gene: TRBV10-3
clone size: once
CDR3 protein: CATRFGQGFYF

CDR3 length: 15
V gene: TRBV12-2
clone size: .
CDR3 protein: CASRLYGGGNYGYTF

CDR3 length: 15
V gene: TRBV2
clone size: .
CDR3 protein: CASSEALQGFHGYTF

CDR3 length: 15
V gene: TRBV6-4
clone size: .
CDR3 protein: CASSEAAGSYNEQFF

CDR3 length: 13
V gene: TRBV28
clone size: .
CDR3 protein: CASSPQGLYGYTF

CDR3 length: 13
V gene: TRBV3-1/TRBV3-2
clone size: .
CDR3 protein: CASSQGTSAEQFF

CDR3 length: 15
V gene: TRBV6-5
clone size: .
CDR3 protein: CASRSHGQGKETQYF

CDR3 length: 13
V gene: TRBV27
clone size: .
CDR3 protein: CASRPGGVTEAFF

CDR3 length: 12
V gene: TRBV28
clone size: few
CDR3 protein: CASRLGGSGYTF

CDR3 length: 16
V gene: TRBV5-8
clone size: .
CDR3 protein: CASSSVNREVGTEAFF

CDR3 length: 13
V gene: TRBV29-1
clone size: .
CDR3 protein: CSVDSGTTDTQYF

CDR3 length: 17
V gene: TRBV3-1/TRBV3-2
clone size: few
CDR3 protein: CASSQRATGGNTGELFF

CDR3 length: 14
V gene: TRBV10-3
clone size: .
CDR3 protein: CASRGESSGNTIYF

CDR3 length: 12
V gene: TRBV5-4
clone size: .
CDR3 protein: CASSSEGYEQYF

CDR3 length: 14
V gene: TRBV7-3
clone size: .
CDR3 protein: CASSAGTANSPLHF

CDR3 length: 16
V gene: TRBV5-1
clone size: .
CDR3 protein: CASSLGLEGQGGEQYF

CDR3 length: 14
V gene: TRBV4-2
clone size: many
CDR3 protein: CASSQVGQPRGYTF

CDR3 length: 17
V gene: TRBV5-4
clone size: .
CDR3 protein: CASSPQVGGRGPLEQYF